This entry lists 22 T cell receptor beta chains sequenced from one sample in a study of beta chain features in type 1 diabetes. The investigators reverse transcribed all of the isolated RNA, so they sequenced expressed TCRB transcripts. Clones were sequenced by immunoSEQ multiplex PCR, and TCRdb holds only the in-frame ones, with some missing. Among about 740,000 clones, about an eighth were seen once, and the ten largest hold 0.022%. Study-wide findings and caveats: Researchers report that Type 1 diabetes patients had moderately but significantly shorter TCRB CDR3s across all four CD4+ subsets.

No antigen has been assigned to these receptors. Sequencing was done on a sample of naive CD4+ T cells from blood. The receptors stem from a man aged 18 to 30 with type 1 diabetes.

There are a few counts of this clone. The sample carries other DNA sequences with the same CDR3. The gene calls are TRBV6-5 and TRBJ1-2; D is perhaps TRBD1 (6 bases). The CDR3 totals 14 residues. Deletions cut 0 bases from V and 4 bases from J, with 9 bases between. The V gene's germline CDR1 is MNHEY and CDR2 SVGAGI. The CDR3 region is CASSYSQGTYGYTF. The CDR3 region has the DNA TGTGCCAGCAGTTACTCCCAGGGGACCTATGGCTACACCTTC.

The chain is built from TRBV18 and TRBJ1-6, with 7 bases fitting TRBD1. This CDR3 is built from 16 residues. The V gene's germline CDR1 is KGHSH and CDR2 LQKENI. V trimming: 2 bases; J trimming: 6 bases; junction bases outside the gene matches: 7. The DNA of the CDR3 is TGTGCCAGCTCACCAATCGGGACAGTTTCTAATTCACCCCTCCACTTT. Its translation: CASSPIGTVSNSPLHF.

The rearrangement links TRBV25-1 to TRBJ1-3, with 7 bases lining up with TRBD1. V trimming: 5 bases; J trimming: 4 bases; junction bases outside the gene matches: 14. This CDR3 spans 17 amino acids. CDR1 MGHDK and CDR2 SYGVNS come from the germline V gene. CDR3 sequence: CASSNRPSTGLGNTIYF. The CDR3, as DNA: TGTGCCAGCAGTAACCGCCCCTCGACAGGGCTCGGAAACACCATATATTTT.

The chain recombines TRBV27 with TRBJ2-7; possibly TRBD2 for D (5 bases). Germline V gives CDR1 MNHEY, CDR2 SMNVEV (reference sequence). With 5 bases removed from V and 3 bases from J, the gap between germline ends came to 11 bases. This CDR3 comprises 13 residues. The CDR3 region has the DNA TGTGCCAGCAGTCCTCCGGGGTTCTACGAGCAGTACTTC. This gives the protein CASSPPGFYEQYF.

This clone was seen a handful of times. The CDR3 sequence is CAISESYSVDGAYEQYF. The CDR3 region has the DNA TGTGCCATCAGTGAGTCCTATTCCGTGGACGGAGCCTACGAGCAGTACTTC. The chain employs TRBV10-3 and TRBJ2-7; D is undetermined. The CDR3 has 17 amino acids. The germline V gene has CDR1 ENHRY and CDR2 SYGVKD. Trimming left V 0 bases short and J 2 bases short, with 17 bases between.

This clone was detected only a few times. This sample includes further DNA sequences coding for the same CDR3. The V and J genes are TRBV6-5 and TRBJ2-5; D gene ambiguous. The CDR3 is made up of 14 amino acids. The germline V and J ends were trimmed by 0 bases and 2 bases, with 7 bases remaining between them. CDR1 is MNHEY and CDR2 is SVGAGI in the germline V gene. The CDR3 reads CASSYSTGQETQYF. The CDR3 nucleotides read TGTGCCAGCAGTTACTCGACCGGACAAGAGACCCAGTACTTC.

The chain uses TRBV7-2 and TRBJ2-1; 7 bases agree with TRBD1. The germline gives CDR1 SGHTA, CDR2 FQGNSA. CDR3 size: 15 residues. V lost 6 bases, J lost 7 bases, and 12 bases stayed unmatched. CDR3 in DNA: TGTGCCAGCAGTAGCCAAGGGACAGCCCTTAATGAGCAGTTCTTC. Protein product: CASSSQGTALNEQFF.

This clone was picked up a small number of times. The chain recombines TRBV28 with TRBJ2-3, with TRBD2 matching 7 bases. The germline V gene has CDR1 MDHEN and CDR2 SYDVKM. CDR3 length: 15 amino acids. Germline trimming cut 8 bases from V and 2 bases from J; bases unmatched to any gene: 10. The CDR3 region has the DNA TGTGCCAGCCTAGATGGCGGGGGTCTCACAGATACGCAGTATTTT. Translation gives CASLDGGGLTDTQYF.

The chain is built from TRBV18 and TRBJ1-6, with no clear D. Trimming shortened V by 2 bases and J by 7 bases, and 12 bases separated the two germline ends. Germline V gene sequence: CDR1 KGHSH, CDR2 LQKENI. The CDR3 has 15 amino acids. In DNA form, the CDR3 reads TGTGCCAGCTCACCAAACTCGTGGCGGAATTCACCCCTCCACTTT. Protein: CASSPNSWRNSPLHF.

This clone came up a few times. This chain links TRBV5-4 with TRBJ2-7, with unresolved D. Germline V CDR1 and CDR2: SGHNT, YYREEE (reference sequence). CDR3 length: 15 residues. The ends were cut back, 0 bases at V and 2 bases at J, with 12 bases in the middle. The CDR3 nucleotides are TGTGCCAGCAGCTTGGGCACGGCGCTCACCTACGAGCAGTACTTC. It encodes CASSLGTALTYEQYF.

This clone was detected a few times. The chain recombines TRBV2 with TRBJ1-1, with D unclear. The CDR3 is made up of 12 amino acids. Between the trimmed V and J ends, which lost 4 bases and 10 bases, there was a span of 13 bases. Germline V gene data show CDR1 as SNHLY and CDR2 as FYNNEI. CDR3 nucleotide sequence: TGTGCCAGCAGTGGAGGGAAGGCACGAGCTTTCTTT. Protein product: CASSGGKARAFF.

This sequence joins TRBV10-3 and TRBJ2-7; 9 bases align to TRBD1. Germline CDR1 ENHRY, CDR2 SYGVKD. The CDR3 loop spans 15 amino acids. Unmatched junction bases numbered 7, after V lost 6 bases and J lost 1 base. The CDR3, as DNA: TGTGCCATCAGCTCGGGACAGGGTGGATCCTACGAGCAGTACTTC. Amino acid sequence: CAISSGQGGSYEQYF.

This clone was found a few times. The chain recombines TRBV28 with TRBJ2-7, with TRBD1 identical over 7 bases. CDR1 is MDHEN and CDR2 is SYDVKM in the germline V gene. The CDR3 has 16 residues. V was clipped by 2 bases and J by 6 bases; unmatched bases: 13. The CDR3 DNA reads TGTGCCAGCAGTTTAGATGTCGCGACAGGGTGGGGCGAGCAGTACTTC. Its translation: CASSLDVATGWGEQYF.

In its sample, this clone was seen a few times. This chain uses TRBV7-2 with TRBJ2-5, with 14 positions matching TRBD2. Germline-derived CDR1 and CDR2 are SGHTA and FQGNSA. The CDR3 is made up of 15 amino acids. The V gene end was trimmed by 4 bases and the J gene end by 5 bases; junction bases not matched to a gene: 3. The CDR3: CASSSGLAGVETQYF. The CDR3 nucleotides are TGTGCCAGCAGCTCGGGACTAGCGGGGGTGGAGACCCAGTACTTC. Combining the CDR3 with reference TRBV7-2 and TRBJ2-5 gives the whole variable domain GAGVSQSPSNKVTEKGKDVELRCDPISGHTALYWYRQSLGQGLEFLIYFQGNSAPDKSGLPSDRFSAERTGGSVSTLTIQRTQQEDSAVYLCASSSGLAGVETQYFGPGTRLLVL.

The genes are TRBV7-9 and TRBJ1-6, with 8 nucleotides matching TRBD1. CDR1 is SEHNR, CDR2 FQNEAQ, per germline (reference sequence). This CDR3 has 14 amino acids. Trimming cost V 6 bases and J 6 bases; bases outside gene matches: 4. CDR3 in amino acids: CASRGQGSNSPLHF. The CDR3 coding sequence is TGTGCCAGCAGAGGACAGGGAAGTAATTCACCCCTCCACTTT.

The chain employs TRBV4-1 and TRBJ2-7, with D uncertain. Germline CDR1 is MGHRA and CDR2 is YSYEKL. V gave up 4 bases and J gave up 6 bases, with 13 bases separating them. The CDR3 has 13 amino acids. The CDR3 loop is CASSLGPIGEQYF. The CDR3 DNA reads as TGCGCCAGCAGCCTGGGCCCGATCGGCGAGCAGTACTTC.

This rearrangement joins TRBV9 to TRBJ1-2, with 7 bases that match TRBD1. The CDR3 sequence is 14 residues long. The junction had 4 bases not matched to a gene; V was cut back by 3 bases and J by 2 bases. The germline CDR1 and CDR2 sequences are SGDLS and YYNGEE. CDR3 nucleotides: TGTGCCAGCAGCGCCGCAGGGGGGAACTATGGCTACACCTTC. Translated: CASSAAGGNYGYTF.

The CDR3 reads CASSLGNSGNSPLHF. DNA for the CDR3: TGTGCCAGCAGCTTGGGAAACTCGGGGAATTCACCCCTCCACTTT. The V and J genes are TRBV5-6 and TRBJ1-6; D unresolved. CDR3 length equals 15 residues. Per the germline V gene, CDR1 is SGHDT and CDR2 is YYEEEE. V shed 0 bases and J shed 7 bases, with 11 bases lying between them.

The sample holds a few counts of this clone. The chain couples TRBV30 to TRBJ1-1; unclear D gene. CDR3 length: 12 amino acids. V was pared by 1 base and J by 6 bases, with 9 bases between. Germline CDR1 and CDR2: GTSNPN and SVGIG (reference sequence). The CDR3 region is CAWSDGRAEAFF. In DNA, the CDR3 is TGTGCCTGGAGTGACGGGCGGGCTGAAGCTTTCTTT.

The rearrangement joins TRBV5-6 to TRBJ2-1, with D unresolved. CDR3 length equals 17 residues. Germline V CDR1 and CDR2: SGHDT, YYEEEE. The V end was cut by 4 bases, the J end by 0 bases, with 17 bases between. In nucleotides, the CDR3 is TGTGCCAGCAGCCCTAGTTACGGCCTAAGCTCCTACAATGAGCAGTTCTTC. Translated: CASSPSYGLSSYNEQFF.

This clone was counted a few times. This sequence joins TRBV29-1 and TRBJ2-2; 9 bases line up with TRBD1. The CDR3 is 15 amino acids. Germline V lookup: CDR1 SQVTM, CDR2 ANQGSEA. After removal of 6 bases from V and 3 bases from J, the junction contained 8 bases not matched to a gene. The CDR3 is CSVLGTGRDTGELFF. The DNA of the CDR3 is TGCAGCGTACTAGGGACAGGGAGAGACACCGGGGAGCTGTTTTTT.

The rearrangement joins TRBV5-4 to TRBJ2-3, with TRBD2 identical over 9 bases. The CDR3 extends over 16 amino acids. Trimming cost V 1 base and J 4 bases; bases outside gene matches: 7. Germline V CDR1 and CDR2: SGHNT, YYREEE (reference sequence). The CDR3 DNA reads as TGTGCCAGCAGCTTGATGTCTAGCGGGAACTCAGATACGCAGTATTTT. Encoded protein: CASSLMSSGNSDTQYF.